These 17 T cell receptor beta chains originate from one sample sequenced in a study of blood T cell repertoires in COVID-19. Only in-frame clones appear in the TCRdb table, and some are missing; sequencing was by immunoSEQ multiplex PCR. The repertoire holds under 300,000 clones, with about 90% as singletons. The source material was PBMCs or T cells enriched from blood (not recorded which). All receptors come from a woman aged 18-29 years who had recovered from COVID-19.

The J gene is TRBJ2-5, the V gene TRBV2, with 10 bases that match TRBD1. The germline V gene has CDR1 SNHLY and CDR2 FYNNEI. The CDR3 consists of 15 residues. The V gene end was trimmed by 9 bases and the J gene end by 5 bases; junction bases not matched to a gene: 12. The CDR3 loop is CARSSRDRGTETQYF. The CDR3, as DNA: TGTGCCAGGTCTTCGAGGGACAGGGGAACTGAGACCCAGTACTTC. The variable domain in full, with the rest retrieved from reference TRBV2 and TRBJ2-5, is EPEVTQTPSHQVTQMGQEVILRCVPISNHLYFYWYRQILGQKVEFLVSFYNNEISEKSEIFDDQFSVERPDGSNFTLKIRSTKLEDSAMYFCARSSRDRGTETQYFGPGTRLLVL.

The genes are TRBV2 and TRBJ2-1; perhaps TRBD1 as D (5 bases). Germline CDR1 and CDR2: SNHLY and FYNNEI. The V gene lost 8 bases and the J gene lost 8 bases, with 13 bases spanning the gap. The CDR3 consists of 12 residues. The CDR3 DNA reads TGTGCCAGCGGGGCCCACCTTGATGAGCAGTTCTTC. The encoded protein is CASGAHLDEQFF.

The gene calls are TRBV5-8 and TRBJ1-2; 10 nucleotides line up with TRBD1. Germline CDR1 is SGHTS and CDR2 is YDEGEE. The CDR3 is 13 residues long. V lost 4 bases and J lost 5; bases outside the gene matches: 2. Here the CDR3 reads CASSRTGGYGYTF. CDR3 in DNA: TGTGCCAGCAGCCGGACAGGGGGATATGGCTACACCTTC.

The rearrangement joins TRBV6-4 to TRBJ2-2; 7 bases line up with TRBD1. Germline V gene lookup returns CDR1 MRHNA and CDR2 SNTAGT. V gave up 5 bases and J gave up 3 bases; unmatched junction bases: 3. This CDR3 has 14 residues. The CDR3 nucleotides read TGTGCCAGCAGTAAGGGGGCGGACACCGGGGAGCTGTTTTTT. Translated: CASSKGADTGELFF.

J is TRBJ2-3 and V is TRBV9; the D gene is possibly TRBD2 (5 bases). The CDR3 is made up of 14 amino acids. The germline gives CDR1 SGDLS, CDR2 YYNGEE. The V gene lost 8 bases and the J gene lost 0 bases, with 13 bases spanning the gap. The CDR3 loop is CASLRDPSTDTQYF. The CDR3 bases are TGTGCCAGTTTGAGGGATCCTAGCACAGATACGCAGTATTTT.

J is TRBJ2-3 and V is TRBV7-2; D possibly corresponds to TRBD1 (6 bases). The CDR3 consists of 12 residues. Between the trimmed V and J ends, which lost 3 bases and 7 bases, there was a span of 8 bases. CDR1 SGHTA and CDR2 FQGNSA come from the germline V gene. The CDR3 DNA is TGTGCCAGCAGCTTCGGGACATATACGCAGTATTTT. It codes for CASSFGTYTQYF.

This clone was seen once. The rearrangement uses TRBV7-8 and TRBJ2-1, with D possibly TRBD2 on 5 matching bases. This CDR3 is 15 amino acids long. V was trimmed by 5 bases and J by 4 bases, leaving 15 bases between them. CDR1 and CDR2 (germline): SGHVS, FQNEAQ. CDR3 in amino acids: CASSRIPGEYNEQFF. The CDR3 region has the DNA TGTGCCAGCAGCCGGATTCCCGGGGAATACAATGAGCAGTTCTTC.

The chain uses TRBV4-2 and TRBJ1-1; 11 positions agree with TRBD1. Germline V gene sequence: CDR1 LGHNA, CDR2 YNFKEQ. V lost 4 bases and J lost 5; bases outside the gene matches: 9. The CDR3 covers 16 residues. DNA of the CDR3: TGTGCCAGCAGCCCCGGGACAGGGGGTGATGGTACTGAAGCTTTCTTT. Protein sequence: CASSPGTGGDGTEAFF.

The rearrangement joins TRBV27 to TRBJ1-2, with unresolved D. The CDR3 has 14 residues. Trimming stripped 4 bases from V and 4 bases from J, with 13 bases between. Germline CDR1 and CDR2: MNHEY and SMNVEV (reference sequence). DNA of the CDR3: TGTGCCAGCAGTTCCGGACTCCTTTCCTATGGCTACACCTTC. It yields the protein CASSSGLLSYGYTF.

The CDR3 bases are TGTGCCAGCAGCTTCGGACAGTATAGCAATCAGCCCCAGCATTTT. This sequence encodes CASSFGQYSNQPQHF. The chain recombines TRBV11-3 with TRBJ1-5; a weak D match, TRBD1 (6 bases). The CDR3 extends over 15 amino acids. CDR1 is SGHNT and CDR2 is YENEEA in the germline V gene. Trimming shortened V by 3 bases and J by 0 bases, and 9 bases separated the two germline ends.

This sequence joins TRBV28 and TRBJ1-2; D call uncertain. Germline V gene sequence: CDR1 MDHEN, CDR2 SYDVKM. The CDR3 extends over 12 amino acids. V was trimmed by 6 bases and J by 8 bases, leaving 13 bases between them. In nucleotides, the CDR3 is TGTGCCAGCAGCCGCCGCATAGAGGGCTACACCTTC. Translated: CASSRRIEGYTF.

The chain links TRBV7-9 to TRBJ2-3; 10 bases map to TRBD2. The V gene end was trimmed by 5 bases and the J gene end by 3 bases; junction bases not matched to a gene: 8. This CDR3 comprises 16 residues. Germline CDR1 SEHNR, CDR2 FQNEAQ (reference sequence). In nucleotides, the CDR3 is TGTGCCAGCAGCACTAGACTAGCGGGCAGTACAGATACGCAGTATTTT. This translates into CASSTRLAGSTDTQYF.

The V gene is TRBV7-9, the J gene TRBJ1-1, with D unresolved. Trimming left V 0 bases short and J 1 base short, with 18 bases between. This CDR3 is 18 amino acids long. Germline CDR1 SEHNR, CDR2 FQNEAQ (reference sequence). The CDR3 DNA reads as TGTGCCAGCAGCTTAGCGCCCCACATCGAGGGTACGAACACTGAAGCTTTCTTT. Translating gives CASSLAPHIEGTNTEAFF.

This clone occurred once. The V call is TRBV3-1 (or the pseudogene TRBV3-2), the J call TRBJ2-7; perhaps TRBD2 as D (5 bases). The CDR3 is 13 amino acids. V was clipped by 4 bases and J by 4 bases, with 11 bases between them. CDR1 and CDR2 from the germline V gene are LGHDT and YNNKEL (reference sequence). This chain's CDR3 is CASSLGLEYEQYF. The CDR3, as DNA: TGTGCCAGCAGCCTCGGACTCGAATACGAGCAGTACTTC.

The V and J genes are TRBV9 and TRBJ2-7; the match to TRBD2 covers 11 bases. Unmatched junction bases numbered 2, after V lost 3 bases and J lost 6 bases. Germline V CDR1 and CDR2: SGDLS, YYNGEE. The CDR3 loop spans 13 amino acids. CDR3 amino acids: CASSEGTSGEQYF. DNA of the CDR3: TGTGCCAGCAGCGAGGGGACTAGCGGCGAGCAGTACTTC.

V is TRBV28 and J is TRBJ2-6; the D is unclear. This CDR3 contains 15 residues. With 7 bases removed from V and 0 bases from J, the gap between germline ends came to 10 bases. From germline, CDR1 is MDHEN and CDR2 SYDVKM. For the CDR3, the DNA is TGTGCCAGCAAGCCCGAGGACTCTGGGGCCAACGTCCTGACTTTC. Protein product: CASKPEDSGANVLTF. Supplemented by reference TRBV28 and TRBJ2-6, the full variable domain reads DVKVTQSSRYLVKRTGEKVFLECVQDMDHENMFWYRQDPGLGLRLIYFSYDVKMKEKGDIPEGYSVSREKKERFSLILESASTNQTSMYLCASKPEDSGANVLTFGAGSRLTVL.

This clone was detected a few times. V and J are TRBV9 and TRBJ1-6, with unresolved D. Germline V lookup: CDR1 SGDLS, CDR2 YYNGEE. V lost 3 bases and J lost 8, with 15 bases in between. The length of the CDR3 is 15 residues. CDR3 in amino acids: CASSDSHMLDSPLHF. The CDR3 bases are TGTGCCAGCAGCGACAGCCACATGTTAGATTCACCCCTCCACTTT. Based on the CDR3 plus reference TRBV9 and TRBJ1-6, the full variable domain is DSGVTQTPKHLITATGQRVTLRCSPRSGDLSVYWYQQSLDQGLQFLIQYYNGEERAKGNILERFSAQQFPDLHSELNLSSLELGDSALYFCASSDSHMLDSPLHFGNGTRLTVT.